These 17 T cell receptor beta chains share one sample of origin, sequenced in a study of OX40 agonist ivuxolimab in advanced cancers. The method was immunoSEQ multiplex PCR; TCRdb's version includes in-frame clones alone and lacks a portion of them. The sample holds about 76,000 clones, roughly 84% seen once. This material consisted of CD4+ or CD8+ T cells sorted from blood, taken in a trial of the OX40 agonist ivuxolimab. The source of these receptors is an adult with an advanced solid tumor such as melanoma, head and neck, liver or kidney cancer.

This clone came up a few times. The chain uses TRBV18 and TRBJ1-1; TRBD1 is a possible D gene (6 bases). The ends were cut back, 3 bases at V and 5 bases at J, with 19 bases in the middle. The germline V gene has CDR1 KGHSH and CDR2 LQKENI. The CDR3 sequence is 16 residues long. For the CDR3, the DNA is TGTGCCAGCTCACCGATGGCGGGCACAGGGAGGACTGAAGCTTTCTTT. It specifies CASSPMAGTGRTEAFF.

The gene calls are TRBV7-2 and TRBJ2-5, with 7 positions matching TRBD1. The CDR3 has 14 residues. The V segment lost 11 bases and the J segment 1 base; nucleotides outside the gene matches: 10. Germline CDR1 SGHTA, CDR2 FQGNSA. The CDR3 here is CAEGASSLQETQYF. The CDR3, as DNA: TGTGCCGAGGGGGCTAGCAGTCTCCAAGAGACCCAGTACTTC.

This chain uses TRBV2 with TRBJ2-5; D unclear. Germline CDR1 SNHLY, CDR2 FYNNEI. This CDR3 contains 15 residues. V shed 0 bases and J shed 5 bases, with 13 bases lying between them. The CDR3 nucleotides are TGTGCCAGCAGTGAAGCCACGGTGATGGGGGAGACCCAGTACTTC. It encodes CASSEATVMGETQYF.

The chain couples TRBV18 to TRBJ2-1; D possibly corresponds to TRBD1 (6 bases). This CDR3 has 16 amino acids. The V end was cut by 1 base, the J end by 2 bases, with 12 bases between. The germline V gene encodes CDR1 KGHSH and CDR2 LQKENI. CDR3 residues: CASSPRTGTTYNEQFF. CDR3 in DNA: TGTGCCAGCTCACCACGGACGGGGACAACCTACAATGAGCAGTTCTTC.

The chain uses TRBV7-6 and TRBJ2-5; perhaps TRBD2 as D (6 bases). Trimming shortened V by 3 bases and J by 5 bases, and 16 bases separated the two germline ends. CDR3 length: 15 residues. Per the germline V gene, CDR1 is SGHVS and CDR2 is FNYEAQ. The CDR3 sequence: CASSLYTGDGETQYF. In DNA, the CDR3 is TGTGCCAGCAGCTTGTACACGGGGGATGGGGAGACCCAGTACTTC.

This rearrangement joins TRBV5-1 to TRBJ2-2; the match to TRBD2 covers 11 bases. The CDR3 consists of 14 residues. Germline assignment: CDR1 SGHRS and CDR2 YFSETQ. The V gene end was trimmed by 6 bases and the J gene end by 3 bases; junction bases not matched to a gene: 1. In nucleotides, the CDR3 is TGCGCCAGCAAACTAGCGGGGGACACCGGGGAGCTGTTTTTT. Its protein product is CASKLAGDTGELFF.

The chain employs TRBV19 and TRBJ2-2, with a possible D match to TRBD1 (6 bases). The CDR3 totals 14 residues. The germline V and J ends were trimmed by 8 bases and 2 bases, with 12 bases remaining between them. The germline CDR1 and CDR2 sequences are LNHDA and SQIVND (reference sequence). The CDR3 DNA is TGTGCCAGTGGCAGACAGGCAAACACCGGGGAGCTGTTTTTT. Translated, it gives CASGRQANTGELFF.

The V call is TRBV7-9, the J call TRBJ1-5; D might be TRBD1 (5 bases). Germline CDR1 and CDR2: SEHNR and FQNEAQ (reference sequence). This CDR3 comprises 15 residues. Trimming stripped 5 bases from V and 8 bases from J, with 19 bases between. As DNA, the CDR3 is TGTGCCAGCAGCCCTAGCAGGGTTGGCCAAGAGCCCCAGCATTTT. The encoded protein is CASSPSRVGQEPQHF.

The chain carries TRBV2 and TRBJ2-4; tentative D call: TRBD1 (6 bases). Per germline, CDR1 SNHLY and CDR2 FYNNEI. The CDR3 consists of 14 residues. The V end lost 3 bases, the J end lost 5 bases, and 11 bases lay between the germline ends. The CDR3 protein is CASSERQVQNIQYF. CDR3 DNA: TGTGCCAGCAGTGAGCGACAGGTGCAAAACATTCAGTACTTC.

The chain employs TRBV7-2 and TRBJ1-4; a weak D match, TRBD1 (5 bases). V gave up 3 bases and J gave up 6 bases, with 14 bases separating them. The CDR3 runs 15 residues. CDR1 SGHTA and CDR2 FQGNSA come from the germline V gene. Here the CDR3 DNA reads TGTGCCAGCAGCTTGGGGGAGGACGGCTATGAAAAACTGTTTTTT. This translates into CASSLGEDGYEKLFF.

This chain connects TRBV11-2 to TRBJ2-7, with D possibly TRBD2 on 5 matching bases. The CDR3 extends over 16 amino acids. Germline V gene sequence: CDR1 SGHAT, CDR2 FQNNGV. The V and J ends lost 5 bases and 5 bases respectively, with 22 bases between them. The CDR3 protein is CASSPRQVLLRDEQYF. As DNA, the CDR3 is TGTGCCAGCAGCCCCAGGCAGGTCCTGCTGCGGGACGAGCAGTACTTC.

This clone was seen repeatedly, ten times or more. The V and J genes are TRBV13 and TRBJ1-4; 8 bases are a match to TRBD1. The germline V gene encodes CDR1 PRHDT and CDR2 FYEKMQ (reference sequence). Germline trimming cut 4 bases from V and 5 bases from J; bases unmatched to any gene: 3. The CDR3 sequence is 14 residues long. The CDR3 spells CASSWGQANEKLFF. The CDR3, as DNA: TGTGCCAGCAGCTGGGGACAGGCGAATGAAAAACTGTTTTTT.

In its sample, this clone was seen once. The chain is built from TRBV28 and TRBJ1-5; maybe TRBD1 (5 bases). Germline V gives CDR1 MDHEN, CDR2 SYDVKM. The CDR3 covers 15 residues. Deletions cut 4 bases from V and 4 bases from J, with 14 bases between. CDR3 DNA sequence: TGTGCCAGCAGTTCAATGGACATCTCGAATCAGCCCCAGCATTTT. This encodes CASSSMDISNQPQHF. Full variable domain (rest looked up from reference TRBV28 and TRBJ1-5): DVKVTQSSRYLVKRTGEKVFLECVQDMDHENMFWYRQDPGLGLRLIYFSYDVKMKEKGDIPEGYSVSREKKERFSLILESASTNQTSMYLCASSSMDISNQPQHFGDGTRLSIL.

The V call is TRBV30, the J call TRBJ1-6; maybe TRBD1 (5 bases). The CDR3 runs to 17 residues. V lost 0 bases and J lost 10, with 22 bases in between. In germline, CDR1 is GTSNPN, CDR2 SVGIG (reference sequence). The DNA of the CDR3 is TGTGCCTGGAGTGTAGGAGGTGGGGCACATGGTCTATCACCCCTCCACTTT. Encoded protein: CAWSVGGGAHGLSPLHF.

The rearrangement joins TRBV7-2 to TRBJ1-1; weak D call: TRBD1 (5 bases). V lost 1 base to trimming and J lost 6 bases, with 18 bases between them. The CDR3 runs to 16 residues. Looked up from germline, CDR1 is SGHTA and CDR2 is FQGNSA. This chain's CDR3 is CASSLETWGVGAEAFF. CDR3 nucleotide sequence: TGTGCCAGCAGCTTAGAAACGTGGGGGGTAGGTGCTGAAGCTTTCTTT.

V is TRBV19 and J is TRBJ2-5; the D is unclear. V was pared by 2 bases and J by 5 bases, with 12 bases between. The CDR3 has 14 amino acids. Germline-derived CDR1 and CDR2 are LNHDA and SQIVND (reference sequence). CDR3 DNA sequence: TGTGCCAGTAGTATAAATTTGGGGTCGGAGACCCAGTACTTC. This encodes CASSINLGSETQYF.

This clone was recorded many times. The rearrangement joins TRBV27 to TRBJ1-2; 12 nucleotides align to TRBD1. Germline V gene lookup returns CDR1 MNHEY and CDR2 SMNVEV (reference sequence). CDR3 length: 16 amino acids. V lost 5 bases, J lost 4 bases, and 8 bases stayed unmatched. CDR3 residues: CASSPWDRGLVYGYTF. CDR3 nucleotides: TGTGCCAGCAGTCCCTGGGACAGGGGGCTGGTCTATGGCTACACCTTC.